This T cell receptor beta chain was captured by sequencing in a study of graft-versus-host responses after intestinal transplantation. About the study: Transplants were multivisceral, liver-intestinal, or isolated intestinal.

V lost 4 bases and J lost 1; bases outside the gene matches: 2. This CDR3 comprises 14 residues. In germline, CDR1 is MGHRA, CDR2 YSYEKL. The table came from immunoSEQ multiplex PCR; TCRdb's copy has only in-frame clones and leaves some out. The data contain 25,000 to 30,000 clones, 82% of them singletons. Whole-study findings and limits: Allografts of patients with graft-donor T cell macrochimerism showed high graft-versus-host to host-versus-graft clone ratios. Peak GvH clone levels in circulation were associated with early post-transplant HvG declines.

Note on this clone: Its antigen remains unidentified.

This material consisted of unstimulated CD4+ T cells sorted from spleen or lymph node cells, taken before intestinal transplant. This TCR derives from a human donor who received an intestinal transplant. The chain is built from TRBV4-1 and TRBJ1-2, with TRBD1 identical over 8 bases. CDR3 DNA: TGCGCCAGCAGCCCCGGACAGGGTAACTATGGCTACACCTTC. Its translation is CASSPGQGNYGYTF.